The clone carrying this TCR beta chain was found many times. Antigen specificity is unknown. These data belong to a study of molecular identifiers for immune sequencing clone quantification. Study-level points and caveats: The study reportedly detected spiked Jurkat TCR RNA from one cell among approximately 1 million naive cells. Beyond 20 RNA copies, clones held over 97% of effector molecules, compared with under 1% in naive cells. Barcode sharing among identical TCR molecules could make large clones appear smaller.

V gave up 0 bases and J gave up 0 bases, with 19 bases separating them. This CDR3 is built from 19 residues. The germline CDR1 and CDR2 sequences are SGHDN and FVKESK. One entry per CDR3 protein, called by TCRdb with MiXCR from the PCR reads. The sample lists about half a million distinct CDR3 sequences; about 26% were seen once. This sequence joins TRBV14 and TRBJ2-3; D is perhaps TRBD1 (6 bases). The sample was naive CD8+ T cells from blood, with Jurkat cell RNA spiked in. Noted subset: FACS-sorted CD8+CD4-CCR7+CD45RA+ naive T cells. This TCR came from a human donor in good health. Some libraries in this study had Jurkat cell RNA spiked in. The CDR3 sequence: CASSQESGGQTTSTDTQYF. CDR3 sequence (DNA): TGTGCCAGCAGCCAAGAATCTGGCGGACAGACGACTAGCACAGATACGCAGTATTTT.